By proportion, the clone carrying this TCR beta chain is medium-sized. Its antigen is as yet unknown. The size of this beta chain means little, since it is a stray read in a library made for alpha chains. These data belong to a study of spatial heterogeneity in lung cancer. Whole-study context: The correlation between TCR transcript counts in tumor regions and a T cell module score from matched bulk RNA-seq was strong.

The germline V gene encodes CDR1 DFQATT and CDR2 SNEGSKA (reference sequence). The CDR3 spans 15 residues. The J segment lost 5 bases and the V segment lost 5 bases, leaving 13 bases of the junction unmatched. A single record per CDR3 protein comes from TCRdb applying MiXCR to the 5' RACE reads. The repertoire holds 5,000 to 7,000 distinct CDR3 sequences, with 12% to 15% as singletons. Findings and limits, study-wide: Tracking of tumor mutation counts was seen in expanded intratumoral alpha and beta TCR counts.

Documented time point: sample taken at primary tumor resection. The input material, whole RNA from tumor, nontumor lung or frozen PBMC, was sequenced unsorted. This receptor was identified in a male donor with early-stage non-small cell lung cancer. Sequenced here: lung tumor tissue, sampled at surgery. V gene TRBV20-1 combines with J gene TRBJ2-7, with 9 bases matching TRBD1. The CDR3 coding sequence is TGCAGTGCTCGTCTTTCCGGACAGGGGAGAAACGAGCAGTACTTC. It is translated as CSARLSGQGRNEQYF.